A selection of T cell receptor beta chains follows, all from one sample in a study of blood T cell repertoires in COVID-19. TCRdb's table, derived via immunoSEQ multiplex PCR, lists solely in-frame clones and lacks some. The sample lists about 81,000 clones; approximately 90% were seen once. The material sequenced was peripheral blood. The receptors derive from a man in his sixties or seventies with active or convalescent COVID-19. Each CDR3 is given with its conserved first and last residue. Each record gives: CDR3 DNA, CDR3 protein, clone size, D gene, J gene, V gene. The D gene is left open where the match is weak. Not all rows give a size; the values are once, few, many and, for expanded clones, a class.

TGTGCCAGCAGCCAGTGGGGGGGCAATCAGCCCCAGCATTTT CASSQWGGNQPQHF . . TRBJ1-5 TRBV3-1/TRBV3-2
TGTGCCAGCAGCCAAGGACAGGCCCTACGCCACGAGCAGTACTTC CASSQGQALRHEQYF . TRBD1 TRBJ2-7 TRBV5-4
TGTGCCAGCAGCCTAGAGCTGGGGGGGCGGAACTCCTACGAGCAGTACTTC CASSLELGGRNSYEQYF . . TRBJ2-7 TRBV14
TGTGCCAGCAGCCCAACACCGGGACAGGGGGCTTATCAGCCCCAGCATTTT CASSPTPGQGAYQPQHF . TRBD1 TRBJ1-5 TRBV7-9
TGTGCCTGGCGGCAGGACACCCGGATGAGGAACACTGAAGCTTTCTTT CAWRQDTRMRNTEAFF . . TRBJ1-1 TRBV30
TGTGCCAGCAGCTTAGGACAGCTATCCTTGAACACTGAAGCTTTCTTT CASSLGQLSLNTEAFF . . TRBJ1-1 TRBV7-2
TGTGCCAGCAGCTTCCGCCTAGCGGGGATCACAGATACGCAGTATTTT CASSFRLAGITDTQYF . TRBD2 TRBJ2-3 TRBV5-6
TGTGCCAGCAGCTTAGGACCGGGACTAGCGGGGGGCTTTCACACAGATACGCAGTATTTT CASSLGPGLAGGFHTDTQYF few TRBD2 TRBJ2-3 TRBV7-8
TGTGCCAGCAGCTTATCGGTTGTCGGGGGTCACGGGGAGCTGTTTTTT CASSLSVVGGHGELFF . . TRBJ2-2 TRBV7-9
TGTGCCAGCTTCAATGGCCGCAGGGGCTACGAGCAGTACTTC CASFNGRRGYEQYF few . TRBJ2-7 TRBV7-2
TGTGCCAGCAGGTACAATAGCAATCAGCCCCAGCATTTT CASRYNSNQPQHF . . TRBJ1-5 TRBV2
TGTGCCAGCAGCTTACAAACAGGGGGCACTGAAGCTTTCTTT CASSLQTGGTEAFF . TRBD1 TRBJ1-1 TRBV11-2
TGCGCCAGCAGCCAAGTGCGGGGCGGGGGGCTGAACACCGGGGAGCTGTTTTTT CASSQVRGGGLNTGELFF . TRBD2 TRBJ2-2 TRBV4-3
TGTGCCAGCAGCTTATATCCTCCGGGACAGTTCTCGAAAGATGGCTACACCTTC CASSLYPPGQFSKDGYTF . TRBD1 TRBJ1-2 TRBV7-3